A single sample is the source of the 32 T cell receptor beta chains below, sequenced in a study of spatial heterogeneity in lung cancer. Time point in this sample: sample taken at primary tumor resection. Their specific antigens are unknown. Regarding the study as a whole: Counts that tracked tumor mutation counts were those of expanded intratumoral alpha and beta TCRs.

TCRdb analysed the 5' RACE reads with MiXCR anew, one entry per CDR3 protein. This table has about 6,300 distinct CDR3 sequences, 1.3% appearing once. The sequencing used lung tumor tissue, collected at surgery. All receptors derive from a male donor with early-stage non-small cell lung cancer.

J is TRBJ1-5 and V is TRBV4-1; 8 bases line up with TRBD1. V trimming: 2 bases; J trimming: 6 bases; junction bases outside the gene matches: 6. There are 15 residues in the CDR3. Germline assignment: CDR1 MGHRA and CDR2 YSYEKL. Here the CDR3 DNA reads TGCGCCAGCAGCCAACTTACAGGGGGGGGTCAGCCCCAGCATTTT. Its translation is CASSQLTGGGQPQHF.

This clonotype was detected many times. V gene TRBV20-1 combines with J gene TRBJ1-2, with unresolved D. The V and J ends lost 5 bases and 8 bases respectively, with 15 bases between them. CDR3 length: 12 residues. Germline V gene data show CDR1 as DFQATT and CDR2 as SNEGSKA (reference sequence). The CDR3 loop is CSAPHPAEGYTF. For the CDR3, the DNA is TGCAGTGCTCCGCACCCCGCGGAAGGCTACACCTTC.

This clonotype was found many times. Here the CDR3 reads CASSLGGVDTDTQYF. CDR3 in DNA: TGTGCCAGCAGCTTAGGGGGAGTGGATACAGATACGCAGTATTTT. The chain combines TRBV7-2 with TRBJ2-3, with D tentatively TRBD2 (5 bases). In germline, CDR1 is SGHTA, CDR2 FQGNSA. The ends were cut back, 1 base at V and 3 bases at J, with 11 bases in the middle. The CDR3 covers 15 residues. Together with reference TRBV7-2 and TRBJ2-3, the CDR3 gives the full variable domain: GAGVSQSPSNKVTEKGKDVELRCDPISGHTALYWYRQSLGQGLEFLIYFQGNSAPDKSGLPSDRFSAERTGGSVSTLTIQRTQQEDSAVYLCASSLGGVDTDTQYFGPGTRLTVL.

Relative to its sample, this clonotype is medium-sized. The chain links TRBV12-5 to TRBJ2-5, with 11 nucleotides matching TRBD2. Trimming cost V 6 bases and J 4 bases; bases outside gene matches: 10. The CDR3 consists of 16 residues. In germline, CDR1 is LGHNT, CDR2 FRNRAP. In nucleotides, the CDR3 is TGTGCTAGTGGAGAAGGGCTAGCGGGAGGAGGAGAGACCCAGTACTTC. Amino acids: CASGEGLAGGGETQYF.

In its sample, this clonotype was seen many times. Written as DNA, the CDR3 is TGTGCCAGCAGTTACGGGGGGAATCAGCCCCAGCATTTT. It is translated as CASSYGGNQPQHF. The chain couples TRBV6-5 to TRBJ1-5, with D perhaps matching TRBD1 (5 bases). CDR3 length: 13 residues. Germline CDR1 MNHEY, CDR2 SVGAGI. V lost 2 bases, J lost 4 bases, and 6 bases lay in between.

By its share, this clonotype is medium-sized (0.01 to 0.1%). The chain recombines TRBV7-9 with TRBJ2-3; D ambiguous. CDR1 is SEHNR and CDR2 is FQNEAQ in the germline V gene (reference sequence). The CDR3 loop spans 14 amino acids. V was pared by 0 bases and J by 2 bases, with 6 bases between. The CDR3 loop reads CASSLAEPTDTQYF. In nucleotides, the CDR3 is TGTGCCAGCAGCTTAGCGGAACCCACAGATACGCAGTATTTT.

This clonotype occurred many times. The rearrangement uses TRBV19 and TRBJ1-2; maybe TRBD1 (6 bases). This CDR3 is 16 amino acids long. Germline V lookup: CDR1 LNHDA, CDR2 SQIVND (reference sequence). Trimming removed 0 bases at V and 6 bases at J, with 17 bases between. In nucleotides, the CDR3 is TGTGCCAGTAGTATAGATTGGGCCCAGGGGACTAATGGCTACACCTTC. It encodes CASSIDWAQGTNGYTF. Complete variable domain (other parts from reference TRBV19 and TRBJ1-2): DGGITQSPKYLFRKEGQNVTLSCEQNLNHDAMYWYRQDPGQGLRLIYYSQIVNDFQKGDIAEGYSVSREKKESFPLTVTSAQKNPTAFYLCASSIDWAQGTNGYTFGSGTRLTVV.

This clonotype is labeled medium-sized. At one end, the junction sequence differs from germline, possibly due to a read error. The chain uses TRBV20-1 and TRBJ1-1; D possibly corresponds to TRBD1 (6 bases). CDR1 is DFQATT, CDR2 SNEGSKA, per germline (reference sequence). The CDR3 extends over 13 amino acids. The CDR3 protein is CSAGDRLNTEAFF. CDR3 in DNA: TGCAGTGCTGGAGACAGGTTGAACACTGAAGCTTTCTTT.

By share, this clonotype ranks as medium-sized. V gene TRBV7-2 combines with J gene TRBJ2-7; 9 positions agree with TRBD1. The CDR3 is made up of 18 amino acids. V lost 5 bases, J lost 5 bases, and 19 bases stayed unmatched. CDR1 is SGHTA, CDR2 FQGNSA, per germline. The CDR3 loop is CASSPGRVYGTGRHEQYF. The DNA for the CDR3 is TGTGCCAGCAGCCCGGGGCGGGTATATGGGACAGGGAGGCACGAGCAGTACTTC.

This clonotype is labeled medium-sized. This chain joins TRBV20-1 and TRBJ2-5; weak D call: TRBD2 (5 bases). The CDR3 covers 14 residues. Trimming cost V 6 bases and J 3 bases, with 17 bases left between them. Germline V CDR1 and CDR2: DFQATT, SNEGSKA (reference sequence). The CDR3 DNA follows: TGCAGTGCCCGGGGTGGAGGAGCCGAAGAGACCCAGTACTTC. Protein product: CSARGGGAEETQYF.

The sample holds many counts of this clonotype. The CDR3 is CASSVDPSPYNEQFF. DNA for the CDR3: TGTGCCAGCAGCGTAGACCCTAGTCCCTACAATGAGCAGTTCTTC. V gene TRBV9 combines with J gene TRBJ2-1; D is uncertain. Trimming shortened V by 0 bases and J by 2 bases, and 9 bases separated the two germline ends. Germline loops: CDR1 SGDLS, CDR2 YYNGEE. This CDR3 has 15 residues. The full variable domain, with the rest looked up from reference TRBV9 and TRBJ2-1, is DSGVTQTPKHLITATGQRVTLRCSPRSGDLSVYWYQQSLDQGLQFLIQYYNGEERAKGNILERFSAQQFPDLHSELNLSSLELGDSALYFCASSVDPSPYNEQFFGPGTRLTVL.

This clonotype was recorded many times. CDR3 loop: CASSSGHTNEKLFF. The CDR3 DNA reads TGTGCCAGCAGCTCCGGACACACGAATGAAAAACTGTTTTTT. V usage is TRBV7-9 and J usage is TRBJ1-4, with D possibly TRBD1 on 5 matching bases. CDR1 is SEHNR and CDR2 is FQNEAQ in the germline V gene (reference sequence). Trimming took off 4 bases at V and 5 bases at J, with 11 bases between the two ends. The CDR3 is 14 amino acids.

This clonotype turned up a few times. The chain recombines TRBV20-1 with TRBJ2-5; D might be TRBD2 (5 bases). CDR3 size: 14 residues. V lost 0 bases and J lost 5, with 13 bases in between. CDR1 and CDR2 from the germline V gene are DFQATT and SNEGSKA (reference sequence). The CDR3 bases are TGCAGTGCTAGAGATTTGACCGGGGTGGAGACCCAGTACTTC. Protein product: CSARDLTGVETQYF.

This clonotype appeared many times. This chain uses TRBV29-1 with TRBJ2-7; D might be TRBD1 (6 bases). CDR1 and CDR2 from the germline V gene are SQVTM and ANQGSEA. Trimming shortened V by 7 bases and J by 2 bases, and 21 bases separated the two germline ends. CDR3 length: 15 amino acids. This CDR3 is CSALPTTGFAYEQYF. The DNA of the CDR3 is TGCAGCGCCCTTCCCACGACAGGTTTTGCCTACGAGCAGTACTTC.

This clonotype is judged medium-sized. The rearrangement uses TRBV5-1 and TRBJ1-2, with 7 positions matching TRBD1. The CDR3 totals 14 residues. The trim removed 4 bases at V and 1 base at J, leaving 4 bases unmatched. Germline V gene lookup returns CDR1 SGHRS and CDR2 YFSETQ. CDR3 nucleotide sequence: TGCGCCAGCAGCCCCGGACAGGTTAACTATGGCTACACCTTC. It yields the protein CASSPGQVNYGYTF.

This clonotype rates as medium-sized. The gene calls are TRBV27 and TRBJ1-6; perhaps TRBD1 as D (6 bases). Germline loops: CDR1 MNHEY, CDR2 SMNVEV (reference sequence). CDR3 length: 18 amino acids. Trimming stripped 5 bases from V and 0 bases from J, with 17 bases between. The CDR3 nucleotides are TGTGCCAGCAGTCTAACGGCACAGGGACGCTCCTATAATTCACCCCTCCACTTT. Protein product: CASSLTAQGRSYNSPLHF.

By its share, this clonotype is medium-sized. This chain joins TRBV9 and TRBJ1-1; D is perhaps TRBD1 (6 bases). The CDR3 length is 13 residues. CDR1 and CDR2 (germline): SGDLS, YYNGEE. V lost 4 bases to trimming and J lost 8 bases, with 15 bases between them. The CDR3 DNA reads TGTGCCAGCAGCCCACAGGGTTTTTACGAAGCTTTCTTT. Amino acids: CASSPQGFYEAFF.

In its sample, this clonotype was seen many times. This chain connects TRBV5-1 to TRBJ1-4; 12 bases line up with TRBD1. CDR1 is SGHRS, CDR2 YFSETQ, per germline. This CDR3 is built from 16 residues. V shed 4 bases and J 6 bases; nucleotides not matched to a gene: 7. CDR3 sequence reads: CASSPGDRGLYEKLFF. The CDR3 DNA reads TGCGCCAGCAGCCCGGGGGACAGGGGGCTTTATGAAAAACTGTTTTTT.

This clonotype was seen ten or more times. The chain combines TRBV20-1 with TRBJ2-1, with 15 bases lining up with TRBD2. Germline V CDR1 and CDR2: DFQATT, SNEGSKA (reference sequence). V lost 5 bases, J lost 0 bases, and 8 bases stayed unmatched. This CDR3 region has 18 residues. The CDR3 protein is CSAEGTSGGLSSYNEQFF. CDR3 in DNA: TGCAGTGCTGAGGGGACTAGCGGGGGGTTAAGCTCCTACAATGAGCAGTTCTTC.

This clonotype has ten or more counts. The rearrangement joins TRBV20-1 to TRBJ1-1, with D tentatively TRBD1 (5 bases). The CDR3 is made up of 13 amino acids. The V gene lost 1 base and the J gene lost 3 bases, with 9 bases spanning the gap. Germline V gene data show CDR1 as DFQATT and CDR2 as SNEGSKA (reference sequence). DNA for the CDR3: TGCAGTGCTAGAGGGGGGTCCCACACTGAAGCTTTCTTT. It codes for CSARGGSHTEAFF.

This clonotype was found many times. The V call is TRBV20-1, the J call TRBJ1-2, with TRBD1 identical over 7 bases. J was trimmed by 3 bases and V by 4 bases; bases with no gene match: 5. CDR1 DFQATT and CDR2 SNEGSKA come from the germline V gene (reference sequence). This CDR3 has 13 residues. The CDR3 here is CSAINTGDYGYTF. CDR3 DNA: TGCAGTGCTATCAACACAGGGGACTATGGCTACACCTTC.

The sample holds many counts of this clonotype. The J gene is TRBJ2-2, the V gene TRBV7-7; 13 bases are shared with TRBD2. The CDR3 is 15 amino acids. In germline, CDR1 is SSHAT, CDR2 FNYEAQ (reference sequence). J gave up 5 bases and V 4 bases, and 1 base lay outside the gene matches. This CDR3 reads CASSSTSGGTGELFF. CDR3 nucleotides: TGTGCCAGCAGCTCGACTAGCGGGGGGACCGGGGAGCTGTTTTTT.

This clonotype appeared many times. V is TRBV7-8 and J is TRBJ1-4; 9 bases are a match to TRBD1. After removal of 5 bases from V and 1 base from J, the junction contained 5 bases not matched to a gene. The germline V gene has CDR1 SGHVS and CDR2 FQNEAQ. CDR3 length: 16 residues. For the CDR3, the DNA is TGTGCCAGCAGCCAGACAGGGGGAGGAACTAATGAAAAACTGTTTTTT. It is translated as CASSQTGGGTNEKLFF.

This clonotype was counted many times. The rearrangement uses TRBV20-1 and TRBJ1-1; D is unclear. This CDR3 contains 11 residues. With 3 bases removed from V and 3 bases from J, the gap between germline ends came to 5 bases. Looked up from germline, CDR1 is DFQATT and CDR2 is SNEGSKA (reference sequence). The DNA for the CDR3 is TGCAGTGCTAGTCCTGACACTGAAGCTTTCTTT. It yields the protein CSASPDTEAFF.

There are many counts of this clonotype. V usage is TRBV29-1 and J usage is TRBJ2-5, with 13 nucleotides matching TRBD2. The junction had 3 bases not matched to a gene; V was cut back by 5 bases and J by 6 bases. The CDR3 consists of 13 residues. CDR1 and CDR2 (germline): SQVTM, ANQGSEA. The CDR3 loop reads CSVILAGGKTQYF. CDR3 DNA: TGCAGCGTTATACTAGCGGGGGGGAAGACCCAGTACTTC.

The table lists this clonotype with many counts. The J gene is TRBJ2-6, the V gene TRBV6-5; TRBD2 agrees at 8 bases. CDR1 MNHEY and CDR2 SVGAGI come from the germline V gene. V gave up 4 bases and J gave up 1 base; unmatched junction bases: 9. The CDR3 totals 18 residues. The CDR3 DNA follows: TGTGCCAGCAGTTCGGGGGGGGGAGGGACGTCTGGGGCCAACGTCCTGACTTTC. This encodes CASSSGGGGTSGANVLTF.

By proportion, this clonotype is medium-sized. The genes are TRBV11-2 and TRBJ1-1; D is unresolved. This CDR3 has 14 amino acids. Per the germline V gene, CDR1 is SGHAT and CDR2 is FQNNGV. Deletions cut 1 base from V and 0 bases from J, with 6 bases between. Here the CDR3 reads CASSLGVLNTEAFF. CDR3 in DNA: TGTGCCAGCAGCTTAGGGGTTTTGAACACTGAAGCTTTCTTT.

This clonotype has ten or more counts. The rearrangement joins TRBV11-2 to TRBJ2-3, with TRBD1 matching over 8 bases. V lost 2 bases and J lost 3; bases outside the gene matches: 7. The CDR3 runs to 16 residues. Germline values: CDR1 SGHAT, CDR2 FQNNGV. CDR3 sequence reads: CASSLPRTGKTDTQYF. The CDR3 DNA reads as TGTGCCAGCAGCTTACCCCGGACAGGGAAAACAGATACGCAGTATTTT.

This clonotype has at least ten counts. The chain employs TRBV19 and TRBJ2-1, with D unclear. CDR1 is LNHDA, CDR2 SQIVND, per germline (reference sequence). This CDR3 region has 15 residues. Trimming removed 5 bases from V and 5 bases from J, with 16 bases in between. CDR3 amino acids: CASSGYGEPNNEQFF. The CDR3 bases are TGTGCCAGTAGTGGATACGGTGAGCCGAACAATGAGCAGTTCTTC.

Within the sample, this clonotype is medium-sized. The chain recombines TRBV10-3 with TRBJ2-2; D is unclear. Germline CDR1 and CDR2: ENHRY and SYGVKD. V was cut by 11 bases and J by 2 bases, with 6 bases left in between. The CDR3 runs 11 residues. As DNA, the CDR3 is TGTGCCTCCTTAAACACCGGGGAGCTGTTTTTT. Its protein is CASLNTGELFF.

By sample fraction, this clonotype is medium-sized. The chain carries TRBV5-1 and TRBJ2-2; D gene unclear. V lost 4 bases and J 3 bases, leaving 10 bases between the germline ends. The CDR3 has 14 amino acids. Germline V gene sequence: CDR1 SGHRS, CDR2 YFSETQ. In DNA, the CDR3 is TGCGCCAGCAGCCCCCTGTCTGACACCGGGGAGCTGTTTTTT. This sequence encodes CASSPLSDTGELFF.

By proportion, this clonotype is medium-sized. This chain connects TRBV9 to TRBJ2-2, with TRBD2 identical over 8 bases. The CDR3 is 16 residues long. Germline V gene sequence: CDR1 SGDLS, CDR2 YYNGEE. V shed 4 bases, J shed 6 bases, and the junction held 11 bases outside the gene matches. CDR3 bases: TGTGCCAGCAGCTTTTCCTCCGGGACTAGGTCCGGGGAGCTGTTTTTT. Its protein is CASSFSSGTRSGELFF.